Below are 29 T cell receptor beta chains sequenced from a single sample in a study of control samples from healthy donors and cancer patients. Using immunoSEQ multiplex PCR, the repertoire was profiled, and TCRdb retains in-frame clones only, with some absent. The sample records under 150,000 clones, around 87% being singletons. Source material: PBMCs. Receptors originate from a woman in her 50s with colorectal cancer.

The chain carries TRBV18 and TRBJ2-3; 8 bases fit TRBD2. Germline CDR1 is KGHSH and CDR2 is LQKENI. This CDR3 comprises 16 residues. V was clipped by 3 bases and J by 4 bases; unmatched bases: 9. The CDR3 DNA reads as TGTGCCAGCTCACCCTACCCGGGACTAGATGCAGATACGCAGTATTTT. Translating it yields CASSPYPGLDADTQYF.

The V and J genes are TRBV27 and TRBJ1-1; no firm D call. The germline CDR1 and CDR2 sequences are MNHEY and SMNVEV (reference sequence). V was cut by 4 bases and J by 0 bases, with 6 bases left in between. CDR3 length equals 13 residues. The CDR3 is CASSSFMNTEAFF. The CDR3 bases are TGTGCCAGCAGTTCCTTCATGAACACTGAAGCTTTCTTT.

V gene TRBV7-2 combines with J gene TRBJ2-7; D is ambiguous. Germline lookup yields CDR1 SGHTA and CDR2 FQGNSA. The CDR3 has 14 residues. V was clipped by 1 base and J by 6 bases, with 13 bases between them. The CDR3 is CASSLVVGNAEQYF. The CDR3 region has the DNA TGTGCCAGCAGCTTAGTGGTTGGGAACGCCGAGCAGTACTTC.

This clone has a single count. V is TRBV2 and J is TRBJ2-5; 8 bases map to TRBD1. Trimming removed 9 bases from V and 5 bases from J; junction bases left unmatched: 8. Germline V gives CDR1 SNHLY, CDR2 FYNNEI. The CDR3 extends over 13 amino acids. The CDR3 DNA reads TGTGCCAGTAGCGGACAGGGCCGGGAGACCCAGTACTTC. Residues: CASSGQGRETQYF.

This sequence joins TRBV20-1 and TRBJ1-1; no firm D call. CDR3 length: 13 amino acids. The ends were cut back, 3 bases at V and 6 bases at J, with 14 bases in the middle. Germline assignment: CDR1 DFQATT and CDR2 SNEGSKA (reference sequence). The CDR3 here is CSASVGSRAEAFF. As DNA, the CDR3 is TGCAGTGCTAGTGTAGGGTCTAGGGCTGAAGCTTTCTTT.

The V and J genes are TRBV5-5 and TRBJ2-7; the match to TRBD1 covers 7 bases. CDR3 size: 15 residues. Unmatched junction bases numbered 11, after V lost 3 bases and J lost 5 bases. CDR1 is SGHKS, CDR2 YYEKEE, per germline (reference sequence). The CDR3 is CASSSQGHRSNEQYF. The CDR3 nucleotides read TGTGCCAGCAGCTCACAGGGGCACCGCAGCAACGAGCAGTACTTC.

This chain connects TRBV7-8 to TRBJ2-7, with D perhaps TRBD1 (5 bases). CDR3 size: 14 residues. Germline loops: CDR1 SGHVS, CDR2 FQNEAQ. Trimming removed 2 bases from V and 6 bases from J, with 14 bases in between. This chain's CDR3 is CASSLSLGAGEQYF. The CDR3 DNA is TGTGCCAGCAGCTTAAGCCTTGGGGCTGGCGAGCAGTACTTC.

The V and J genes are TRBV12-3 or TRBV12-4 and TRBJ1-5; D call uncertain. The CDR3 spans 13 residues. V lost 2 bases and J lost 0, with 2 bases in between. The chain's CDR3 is CASSLNSNQPQHF. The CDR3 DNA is TGTGCCAGCAGTTTAAATAGCAATCAGCCCCAGCATTTT.

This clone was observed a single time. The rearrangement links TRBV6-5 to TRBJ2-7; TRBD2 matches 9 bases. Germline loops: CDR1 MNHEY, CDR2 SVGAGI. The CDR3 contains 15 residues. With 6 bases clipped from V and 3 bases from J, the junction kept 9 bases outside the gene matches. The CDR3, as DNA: TGTGCCAGCAGCACTGGTCTAGCGGGGCTCTACGAGCAGTACTTC. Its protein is CASSTGLAGLYEQYF.

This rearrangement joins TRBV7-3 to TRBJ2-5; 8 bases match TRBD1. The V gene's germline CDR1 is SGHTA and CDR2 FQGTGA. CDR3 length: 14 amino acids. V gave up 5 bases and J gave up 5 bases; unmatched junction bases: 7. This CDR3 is CASSRTGSWETQYF. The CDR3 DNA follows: TGTGCCAGCAGCCGGACAGGGTCCTGGGAGACCCAGTACTTC.

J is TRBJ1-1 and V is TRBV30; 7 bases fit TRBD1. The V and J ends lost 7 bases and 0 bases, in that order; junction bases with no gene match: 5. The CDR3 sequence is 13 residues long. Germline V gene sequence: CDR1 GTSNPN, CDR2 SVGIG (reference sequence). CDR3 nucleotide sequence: TGTGCCTATCGACAGGGTATGAACACTGAAGCTTTCTTT. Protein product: CAYRQGMNTEAFF.

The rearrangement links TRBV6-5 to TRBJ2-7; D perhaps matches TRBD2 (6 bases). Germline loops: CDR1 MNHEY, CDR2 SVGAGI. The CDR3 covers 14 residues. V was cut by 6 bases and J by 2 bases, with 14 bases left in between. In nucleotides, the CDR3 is TGTGCCAGCAGAACGGGCGGGAATGCCTACGAGCAGTACTTC. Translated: CASRTGGNAYEQYF.

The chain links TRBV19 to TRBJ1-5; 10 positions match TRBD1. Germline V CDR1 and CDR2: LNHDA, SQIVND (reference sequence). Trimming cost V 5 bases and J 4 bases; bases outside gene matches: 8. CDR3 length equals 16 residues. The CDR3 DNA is TGTGCCAGTAGTCCCAACCGGGACAGGGGAAATCAGCCCCAGCATTTT. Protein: CASSPNRDRGNQPQHF.

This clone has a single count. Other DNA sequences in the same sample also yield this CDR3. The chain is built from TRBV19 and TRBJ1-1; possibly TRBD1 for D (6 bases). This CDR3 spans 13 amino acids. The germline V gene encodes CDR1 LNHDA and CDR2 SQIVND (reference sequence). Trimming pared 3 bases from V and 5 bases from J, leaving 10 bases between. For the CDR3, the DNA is TGTGCCAGTAGTATCAATAGGGGGACTGAAGCTTTCTTT. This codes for CASSINRGTEAFF.

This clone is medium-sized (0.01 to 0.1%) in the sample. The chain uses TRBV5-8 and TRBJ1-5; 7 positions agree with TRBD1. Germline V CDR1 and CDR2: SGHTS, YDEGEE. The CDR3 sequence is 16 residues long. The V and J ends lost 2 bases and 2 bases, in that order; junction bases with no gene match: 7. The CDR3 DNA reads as TGTGCCAGCAGCTTCCGACAGGGTGCGCGCAATCAGCCCCAGCATTTT. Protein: CASSFRQGARNQPQHF.

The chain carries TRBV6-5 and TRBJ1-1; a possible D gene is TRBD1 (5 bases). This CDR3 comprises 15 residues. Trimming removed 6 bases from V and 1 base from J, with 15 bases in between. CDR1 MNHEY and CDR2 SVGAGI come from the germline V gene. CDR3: CASSPGPGPNTEAFF. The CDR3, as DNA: TGTGCCAGCAGCCCGGGTCCGGGACCGAACACTGAAGCTTTCTTT.

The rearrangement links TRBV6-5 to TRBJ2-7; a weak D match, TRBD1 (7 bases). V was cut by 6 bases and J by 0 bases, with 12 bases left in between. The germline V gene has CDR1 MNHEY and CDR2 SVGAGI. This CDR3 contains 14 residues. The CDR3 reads CASSRQGGSYEQYF. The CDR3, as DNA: TGTGCCAGCAGCCGACAGGGAGGCTCCTACGAGCAGTACTTC.

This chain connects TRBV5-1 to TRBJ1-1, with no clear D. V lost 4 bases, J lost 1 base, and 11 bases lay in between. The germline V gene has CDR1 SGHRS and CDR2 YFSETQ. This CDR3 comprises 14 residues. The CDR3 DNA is TGCGCCAGCAGCCCATGGGGAGGGAACACTGAAGCTTTCTTT. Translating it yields CASSPWGGNTEAFF. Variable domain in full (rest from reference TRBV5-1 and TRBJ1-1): KAGVTQTPRYLIKTRGQQVTLSCSPISGHRSVSWYQQTPGQGLQFLFEYFSETQRNKGNFPGRFSGRQFSNSRSEMNVSTLELGDSALYLCASSPWGGNTEAFFGQGTRLTVV.

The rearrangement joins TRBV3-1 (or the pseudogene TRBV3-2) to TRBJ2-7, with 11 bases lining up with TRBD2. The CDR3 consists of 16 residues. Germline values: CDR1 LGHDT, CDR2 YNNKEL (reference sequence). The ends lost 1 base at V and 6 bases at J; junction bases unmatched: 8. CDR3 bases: TGTGCCAGCAGCCAAGTCGAACTAGCGGGAGTTCGCGAGCAGTACTTC. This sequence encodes CASSQVELAGVREQYF.

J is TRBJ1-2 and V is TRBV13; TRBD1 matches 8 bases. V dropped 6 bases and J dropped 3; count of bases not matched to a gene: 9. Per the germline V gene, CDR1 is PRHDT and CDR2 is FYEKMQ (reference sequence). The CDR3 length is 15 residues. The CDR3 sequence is CASRRTGILDYGYTF. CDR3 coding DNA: TGTGCCAGCAGACGGACAGGGATTTTGGACTATGGCTACACCTTC.

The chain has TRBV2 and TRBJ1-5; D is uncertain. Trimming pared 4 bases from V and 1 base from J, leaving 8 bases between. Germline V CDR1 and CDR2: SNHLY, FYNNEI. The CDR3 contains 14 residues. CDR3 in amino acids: CASSVTGSNQPQHF. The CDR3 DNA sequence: TGTGCCAGCAGTGTTACGGGCAGCAATCAGCCCCAGCATTTT.

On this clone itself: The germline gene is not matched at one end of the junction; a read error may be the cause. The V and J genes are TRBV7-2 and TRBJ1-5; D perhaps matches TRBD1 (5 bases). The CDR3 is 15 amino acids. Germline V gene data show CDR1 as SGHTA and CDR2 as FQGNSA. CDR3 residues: CASSYEGYSNQLQHF. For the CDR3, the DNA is TGTGCCAGCAGCTATGAGGGGTATAGCAATCAGCTCCAGCATTTT. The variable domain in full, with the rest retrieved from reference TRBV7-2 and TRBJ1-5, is GAGVSQSPSNKVTEKGKDVELRCDPISGHTALYWYRQSLGQGLEFLIYFQGNSAPDKSGLPSDRFSAERTGGSVSTLTIQRTQQEDSAVYLCASSYEGYSNQLQHFGDGTRLSIL.

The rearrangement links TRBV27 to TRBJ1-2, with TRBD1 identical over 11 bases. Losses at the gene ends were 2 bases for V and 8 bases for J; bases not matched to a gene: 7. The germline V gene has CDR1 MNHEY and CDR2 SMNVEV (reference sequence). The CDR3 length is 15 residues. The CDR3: CASSLQGQGVGGYTF. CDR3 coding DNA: TGTGCCAGCAGTTTACAGGGACAGGGGGTCGGCGGCTACACCTTC.

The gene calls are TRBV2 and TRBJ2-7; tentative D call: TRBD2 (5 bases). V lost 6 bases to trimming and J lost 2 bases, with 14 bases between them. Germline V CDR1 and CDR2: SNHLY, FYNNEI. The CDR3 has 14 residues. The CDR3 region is CASSREGSPYEQYF. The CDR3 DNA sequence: TGTGCCAGCAGCCGCGAGGGCTCTCCCTACGAGCAGTACTTC. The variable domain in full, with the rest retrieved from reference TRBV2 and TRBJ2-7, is EPEVTQTPSHQVTQMGQEVILRCVPISNHLYFYWYRQILGQKVEFLVSFYNNEISEKSEIFDDQFSVERPDGSNFTLKIRSTKLEDSAMYFCASSREGSPYEQYFGPGTRLTVT.

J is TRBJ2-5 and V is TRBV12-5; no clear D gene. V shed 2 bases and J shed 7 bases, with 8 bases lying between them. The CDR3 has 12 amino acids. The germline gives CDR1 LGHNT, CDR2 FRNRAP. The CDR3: CASGLFDGTQYF. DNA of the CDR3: TGTGCTAGTGGTTTGTTTGACGGGACCCAGTACTTC.

The CDR3 is CASRATSGQVTDTQYF. CDR3 DNA: TGCGCCAGCAGGGCTACTAGCGGACAAGTCACAGATACGCAGTATTTT. The chain uses TRBV5-1 and TRBJ2-3; 8 positions agree with TRBD2. The V gene end was trimmed by 5 bases and the J gene end by 2 bases; junction bases not matched to a gene: 10. This CDR3 region has 16 residues. Germline V gene data show CDR1 as SGHRS and CDR2 as YFSETQ. Drawing the rest from reference TRBV5-1 and TRBJ2-3, the complete variable domain is KAGVTQTPRYLIKTRGQQVTLSCSPISGHRSVSWYQQTPGQGLQFLFEYFSETQRNKGNFPGRFSGRQFSNSRSEMNVSTLELGDSALYLCASRATSGQVTDTQYFGPGTRLTVL.

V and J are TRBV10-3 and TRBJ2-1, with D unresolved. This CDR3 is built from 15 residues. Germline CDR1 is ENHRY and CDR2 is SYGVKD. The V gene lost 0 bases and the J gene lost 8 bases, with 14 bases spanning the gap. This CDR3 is CAISESIGLRDEQFF. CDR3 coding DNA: TGTGCCATCAGTGAGTCAATAGGGCTTAGGGATGAGCAGTTCTTC.

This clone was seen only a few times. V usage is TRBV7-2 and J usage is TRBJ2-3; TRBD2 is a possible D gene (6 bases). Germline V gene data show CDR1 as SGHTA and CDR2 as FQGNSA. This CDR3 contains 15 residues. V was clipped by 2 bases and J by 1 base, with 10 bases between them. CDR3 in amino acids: CASSLSGGRTDTQYF. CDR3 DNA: TGTGCCAGCAGCTTAAGTGGAGGGCGCACAGATACGCAGTATTTT.

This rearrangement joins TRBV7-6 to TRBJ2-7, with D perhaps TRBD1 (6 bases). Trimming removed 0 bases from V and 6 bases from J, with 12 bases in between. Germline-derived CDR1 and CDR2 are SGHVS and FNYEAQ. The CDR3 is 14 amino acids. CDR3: CASSLAGTKTEQYF. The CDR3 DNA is TGTGCCAGCAGCTTAGCCGGGACAAAGACCGAGCAGTACTTC.